This TCR beta chain was retrieved from a study of regulatory T cells in long-lasting Graves disease. Study-wide background: Those with persistent Graves' disease had received antithyroid drugs for over 5 years with positive TSH receptor antibodies.

In regard to this clonotype: Its antigen is not known.

The time point was: persistent/refractory GD, antithyroid drugs over 5 years with positive TRAb. Isolated PBMC RNA provided the starting material for the TCR library. Germline V gene sequence: CDR1 SGHAT, CDR2 FQNNGV. V dropped 5 bases and J dropped 4 bases, with 18 bases sitting between them. This CDR3 is built from 17 residues. Points from the study as a whole: Newly diagnosed disease favored TRBV20-1 and TRBJ2-1 over persistent disease. TCR diversity was lower in persistent Graves' patients than in newly diagnosed ones. The study examined only peripheral blood, not thyroid tissue.

Library construction for TCR beta used iRepertoire HTBI primers and Arm-PCR of CDR3 regions. TCRdb ran MiXCR on the multiplex PCR reads and lists one entry per CDR3 protein. The sample shows fewer than 400,000 distinct CDR3 sequences, around 20% of them seen only once. This clonotype was sampled from a female donor with Graves disease. The rearrangement links TRBV11-2 to TRBJ1-6, with D tentatively TRBD1 (5 bases). The sample consisted of peripheral blood mononuclear cells (PBMCs), taken when the disease was refractory, from a patient treated with antithyroid drugs. The CDR3 DNA sequence: TGTGCCAGCAGCCGCAGCCCCGAGACAGAGTATAATTCACCCCTCCACTTT. Encoded protein: CASSRSPETEYNSPLHF.